A selection of T cell receptor beta chains follows, all from one sample in a study of identifying expanded T cells in peripheral blood. Measured with immunoSEQ multiplex PCR; TCRdb has only the in-frame clones, and not every one. The profile shows around 63,000 clones, around 87% of them singletons. The sequencing sample was made of blood. All receptors come from a person aged 18-69 years in good health. Both conserved end residues are part of each CDR3. D genes are given only for firm matches. Not every row has a clone size; where given, it reads once, few, many or a size class.

NA	TRBV6-6	NA	TRBJ2-5	CASSYFAGRQETQYF	TGTGCCAGCAGTTACTTTGCGGGTAGGCAAGAGACCCAGTACTTC
NA	TRBV5-1	NA	TRBJ1-4	CASSLEQSAYEKLFF	TGCGCCAGCAGCTTGGAACAGTCTGCTTATGAAAAACTGTTTTTT
NA	TRBV7-9	NA	TRBJ2-7	CASSLARRGNEQYF	TGTGCCAGCAGCTTAGCGCGCAGGGGCAACGAGCAGTACTTC
few	TRBV29-1	TRBD2	TRBJ2-5	CSVTTGGRKETQYF	TGCAGCGTGACCACGGGGGGGAGGAAAGAGACCCAGTACTTC
few	TRBV30	NA	TRBJ1-3	CACFNSGNTIYF	TGTGCCTGTTTCAACTCTGGAAACACCATATATTTT
NA	TRBV28	NA	TRBJ2-2	CASSIKGTGELFF	TGTGCCAGCAGTATAAAAGGGACCGGGGAGCTGTTTTTT
NA	TRBV29-1	NA	TRBJ1-1	CSGRTGSNTEAFF	TGCAGCGGAAGGACCGGCTCGAACACTGAAGCTTTCTTT
once	TRBV13	TRBD1	TRBJ1-3	CASSLATGTAFTGNTIYF	TGTGCCAGCAGCTTAGCCACCGGGACAGCGTTTACTGGAAACACCATATATTTT
NA	TRBV28	TRBD1	TRBJ1-1	CASSDDRGRVSVAFF	TGTGCCAGCAGTGACGACAGGGGACGAGTCTCAGTAGCTTTCTTT
NA	TRBV6-1	NA	TRBJ1-6	CASSGTVSSYNSPLHF	TGTGCCAGCAGTGGGACAGTTAGCTCCTATAATTCACCCCTCCACTTT
once	TRBV11-3	NA	TRBJ2-2	CASSLASGGTGELFF	TGTGCCAGCAGCTTAGCATCTGGAGGGACCGGGGAGCTGTTTTTT
NA	TRBV9	TRBD2	TRBJ2-2	CASSVRAGGAGELFF	TGTGCCAGCAGCGTACGAGCGGGAGGGGCGGGGGAGCTGTTTTTT
NA	TRBV5-1	NA	TRBJ2-3	CASSPAGHSTDTQYF	TGCGCCAGCAGCCCCGCTGGGCACAGCACAGATACGCAGTATTTT
NA	TRBV6-5	NA	TRBJ2-7	CASSYSARGYYEQYF	TGTGCCAGCAGTTACTCAGCTAGAGGCTACTACGAGCAGTACTTC
NA	TRBV28	TRBD1	TRBJ1-1	CASSLQQGRTEAFF	TGTGCCAGCAGTTTGCAACAGGGGCGAACTGAAGCTTTCTTT
NA	TRBV6-5	TRBD1	TRBJ1-5	CASRRTGNSNQPQHF	TGTGCCAGCAGAAGGACAGGGAATAGCAATCAGCCCCAGCATTTT
NA	TRBV7-3	NA	TRBJ2-1	CASSLAPLSYNEQFF	TGTGCCAGCAGCTTAGCACCGCTGAGCTACAATGAGCAGTTCTTC
once	TRBV7-9	NA	TRBJ2-1	CASSLASNEQFF	TGTGCCAGCAGCTTGGCTAGCAATGAGCAGTTCTTC
NA	TRBV27	TRBD2	TRBJ2-1	CASSLGKGLAGPNEQFF	TGTGCCAGCAGTTTGGGAAAGGGTCTAGCGGGGCCCAATGAGCAGTTCTTC
NA	TRBV10-3	NA	TRBJ1-4	CAISEDTNEKLFF	TGTGCCATCAGTGAGGACACTAATGAAAAACTGTTTTTT
NA	TRBV5-4	NA	TRBJ2-3	CASSRTTSTDTQYF	TGTGCCAGCAGCCGGACGACAAGCACAGATACGCAGTATTTT
few	TRBV6-1	NA	TRBJ1-1	CASSERGGYTEAFF	TGTGCCAGCAGTGAACGGGGAGGATACACTGAAGCTTTCTTT
NA	TRBV28	TRBD2	TRBJ2-2	CASSSSGSTGELFF	TGTGCCAGCAGTTCCAGCGGGAGCACCGGGGAGCTGTTTTTT
NA	TRBV6-1	TRBD2	TRBJ2-7	CASSEGLPRQYF	TGTGCCAGCAGTGAGGGACTACCTCGGCAGTACTTC
NA	TRBV5-8	NA	TRBJ1-4	CASSLFRTLEEKLFF	TGTGCCAGCAGCTTGTTTCGGACCTTAGAGGAAAAACTGTTTTTT
few	TRBV28	NA	TRBJ2-2	CASSPTGNTGELFF	TGTGCCAGCAGCCCGACAGGAAACACCGGGGAGCTGTTTTTT
NA	TRBV28	TRBD2	TRBJ2-5	CASSRLAEETQYF	TGTGCCAGCAGCCGACTAGCGGAAGAGACCCAGTACTTC
NA	TRBV4-1	TRBD1	TRBJ2-5	CASSRGRGPKQETQYF	TGCGCCAGCAGCCGAGGAAGGGGGCCAAAACAAGAGACCCAGTACTTC
NA	TRBV5-1	NA	TRBJ2-7	CASSASYEQYF	TGCGCCAGCAGCGCCTCCTACGAGCAGTACTTC
NA	TRBV28	TRBD1	TRBJ2-7	CASIGGSGQDYEQYF	TGTGCCAGCATCGGTGGATCAGGACAGGACTACGAGCAGTACTTC
NA	TRBV5-1	TRBD1	TRBJ1-3	CASSWGQGNTIYF	TGCGCCAGCAGCTGGGGACAGGGAAACACCATATATTTT
NA	TRBV6-6	TRBD1	TRBJ1-3	CASSLGQGRSGNTIYF	TGTGCCAGCAGTCTCGGACAGGGACGATCTGGAAACACCATATATTTT
NA	TRBV27	NA	TRBJ2-2	CASSLLGPGELFF	TGTGCCAGCAGTTTATTGGGGCCCGGGGAGCTGTTTTTT
NA	TRBV7-9	NA	TRBJ2-2	CASSLQGGNTGELFF	TGTGCCAGCAGCTTGCAGGGGGGGAACACCGGGGAGCTGTTTTTT
NA	TRBV19	NA	TRBJ2-7	CASSIGQGGEQYF	TGTGCCAGTAGTATAGGGCAGGGCGGCGAGCAGTACTTC
NA	TRBV9	NA	TRBJ1-3	CASSTLGDNSGNTIYF	TGTGCCAGCAGCACACTAGGGGACAACTCTGGAAACACCATATATTTT
NA	TRBV11-2	NA	TRBJ2-1	CASSLDQGQHNEQFF	TGTGCCAGCAGCTTAGATCAAGGACAGCACAATGAGCAGTTCTTC
NA	TRBV6-4	TRBD1	TRBJ1-2	CASSGDSGYGYTF	TGTGCCAGCAGCGGGGACAGTGGCTATGGCTACACCTTC
NA	TRBV6-6	NA	TRBJ2-6	CASSYGRQAGANVLTF	TGTGCCAGCAGTTACGGGCGGCAGGCCGGGGCCAACGTCCTGACTTTC
NA	TRBV9	NA	TRBJ1-1	CASSVVGRGEAFF	TGTGCCAGCAGCGTAGTGGGCCGGGGTGAAGCTTTCTTT
once	TRBV9	NA	TRBJ2-7	CASSAQDSLYEQYF	TGTGCCAGCAGCGCCCAGGACAGTCTCTACGAGCAGTACTTC